This TCR beta chain was recorded in a study of technical replicates of blood from a handful of donors. This CDR3 region has 15 residues. The germline V gene has CDR1 MDHEN and CDR2 SYDVKM. With 2 bases removed from V and 3 bases from J, the gap between germline ends came to 14 bases. Measured with immunoSEQ multiplex PCR; TCRdb has only the in-frame clones, and not every one. The data hold approximately 87,000 clones, with roughly 94% observed a single time. Material: T cells isolated from PBMCs. This TCR was recovered from a human donor in good health. This rearrangement joins TRBV28 to TRBJ2-7; tentative D call: TRBD1 (6 bases). The CDR3 protein is CASSLKGVGDYEQYF. The CDR3, as DNA: TGTGCCAGCAGTTTAAAGGGGGTCGGGGACTACGAGCAGTACTTC.